These 21 T cell receptor beta chains originate from one sample sequenced in a study of blood T cell repertoires in COVID-19. The data were produced by immunoSEQ multiplex PCR, yet TCRdb's version contains in-frame clones alone and is incomplete. This table holds 200,000 to 300,000 clones, roughly 81% found once. Material: peripheral blood. These receptors all come from a woman of 80 years or more with COVID-19, enrolled during active disease.

The V gene is TRBV9, the J gene TRBJ2-2; 9 positions agree with TRBD2. Losses at the gene ends were 2 bases for V and 6 bases for J; bases not matched to a gene: 8. CDR3 length equals 16 residues. Germline V gene sequence: CDR1 SGDLS, CDR2 YYNGEE. This CDR3 reads CASSVVAGDIAGELFF. The DNA for the CDR3 is TGTGCCAGCAGCGTGGTAGCGGGAGATATAGCCGGGGAGCTGTTTTTT.

Comment on this clone: This CDR3 is missing its conserved last phenylalanine or tryptophan, likely due to a read error. The limits of the CDR3 on the DNA are not certain, so only TCRdb's listed CDR3 is given. The chain links TRBV28 to TRBJ2-3; TRBD2 is the table's D call, not checked against the DNA. The CDR3 is 13 amino acids long, termini counted. CDR1 is MDHEN, CDR2 SYDVKM, per germline. This CDR3 reads CASSLTSGAPVMS.

J is TRBJ1-4 and V is TRBV18; D is possibly TRBD1 (6 bases). Trimming removed 0 bases from V and 8 bases from J, with 19 bases in between. Germline V gene data show CDR1 as KGHSH and CDR2 as LQKENI. CDR3 length: 17 amino acids. CDR3 in amino acids: CASSPPNWVQGGEKLFF. In nucleotides, the CDR3 is TGTGCCAGCTCACCACCGAACTGGGTACAGGGTGGGGAAAAACTGTTTTTT.

The chain combines TRBV19 with TRBJ2-1; possible D gene TRBD2, 6 bases. The CDR3 is 15 amino acids. Germline-derived CDR1 and CDR2 are LNHDA and SQIVND (reference sequence). Trimming took off 3 bases at V and 2 bases at J, with 11 bases between the two ends. The CDR3 DNA follows: TGTGCCAGTAGTATGAAAGGAGGGGCCTACAATGAGCAGTTCTTC. This translates into CASSMKGGAYNEQFF.

The V call is TRBV5-4, the J call TRBJ2-3, with 7 bases lining up with TRBD1. J was trimmed by 0 bases and V by 3 bases; bases with no gene match: 7. Germline V gene lookup returns CDR1 SGHNT and CDR2 YYREEE (reference sequence). The CDR3 runs 16 residues. The CDR3 spells CASSSKRQGSTDTQYF. CDR3 DNA sequence: TGTGCCAGCAGCTCGAAGCGACAGGGTAGCACAGATACGCAGTATTTT.

This clone appeared a few times. The chain recombines TRBV6-5 with TRBJ1-5, with 10 nucleotides matching TRBD1. Germline CDR1 and CDR2: MNHEY and SVGAGI. The CDR3 sequence is 14 residues long. V was clipped by 6 bases and J by 6 bases; unmatched bases: 5. For the CDR3, the DNA is TGTGCCAGCAGGACAGGGGGCCATTCTCAGCCCCAGCATTTT. Translating gives CASRTGGHSQPQHF.

The V gene is TRBV2, the J gene TRBJ2-7; 11 bases agree with TRBD2. Germline V lookup: CDR1 SNHLY, CDR2 FYNNEI. This CDR3 region has 14 residues. The trim removed 6 bases at V and 7 bases at J, leaving 8 bases unmatched. The CDR3 spells CASRVAGGSGEQYF. The CDR3 DNA reads TGTGCCAGCAGGGTAGCGGGAGGGAGTGGGGAGCAGTACTTC.

J is TRBJ1-3 and V is TRBV19; D remains ambiguous. The CDR3 has 14 amino acids. Germline CDR1 and CDR2: LNHDA and SQIVND (reference sequence). The germline V and J ends were trimmed by 8 bases and 4 bases, with 15 bases remaining between them. CDR3 DNA sequence: TGTGCCAGTCAGGAGCCGGGGAAGGGAAACACCATATATTTT. Translated, it gives CASQEPGKGNTIYF. Together with reference TRBV19 and TRBJ1-3, the CDR3 gives the full variable domain: DGGITQSPKYLFRKEGQNVTLSCEQNLNHDAMYWYRQDPGQGLRLIYYSQIVNDFQKGDIAEGYSVSREKKESFPLTVTSAQKNPTAFYLCASQEPGKGNTIYFGEGSWLTVV.

The count of this clone is one. This rearrangement joins TRBV24-1 to TRBJ2-4, with TRBD2 as a possible D gene (7 bases). The CDR3 sequence is 18 residues long. Germline V lookup: CDR1 KGHDR, CDR2 SFDVKD. V was clipped by 2 bases and J by 3 bases, with 19 bases between them. The CDR3 region is CATSDSRGGVRGKNIQYF. The CDR3 DNA follows: TGTGCCACCAGTGATTCCAGGGGAGGGGTAAGGGGCAAAAACATTCAGTACTTC.

J is TRBJ2-7 and V is TRBV2; D might be TRBD1 (5 bases). CDR3 length: 12 residues. Trimming removed 7 bases at V and 4 bases at J, with 11 bases between. CDR1 SNHLY and CDR2 FYNNEI come from the germline V gene. The CDR3, as DNA: TGTGCCAGCAACAGACAGACGTACGAGCAGTACTTC. Protein sequence: CASNRQTYEQYF.

The CDR3 here is CASTLFALAGPYNEQFF. The CDR3 nucleotides read TGTGCCAGCACTTTATTTGCCCTAGCGGGACCCTACAATGAGCAGTTCTTC. The chain links TRBV6-4 to TRBJ2-1; TRBD2 matches 9 bases. Trimming at V came to 7 bases and at J to 2 bases, leaving 12 bases not matched to a gene. This CDR3 is built from 17 residues. Looked up from germline, CDR1 is MRHNA and CDR2 is SNTAGT.

The DNA of the CDR3 is TGTGCCAGCAGCTTAGGACAGGGGAGTGAGACCCAGTACTTC. Protein: CASSLGQGSETQYF. The genes are TRBV7-2 and TRBJ2-5, with 8 bases identical to TRBD1. The CDR3 is 14 residues long. CDR1 is SGHTA, CDR2 FQGNSA, per germline. The V and J ends lost 1 base and 5 bases, in that order; junction bases with no gene match: 3.

The chain couples TRBV11-2 to TRBJ2-2; D remains unclear. V shed 1 base and J shed 3 bases, with 12 bases lying between them. The germline V gene has CDR1 SGHAT and CDR2 FQNNGV. The CDR3 spans 16 residues. This CDR3 is CASSLGRGGYTGELFF. The CDR3 nucleotides are TGTGCCAGCAGCTTAGGTCGTGGCGGCTACACCGGGGAGCTGTTTTTT.

This clone was counted a single time. The chain employs TRBV7-2 and TRBJ2-5; D not certain. The CDR3 contains 11 residues. Germline V CDR1 and CDR2: SGHTA, FQGNSA. V was cut by 7 bases and J by 4 bases, with 7 bases left in between. The CDR3 nucleotides read TGTGCCAGCACCCTAAGAGAGACCCAGTACTTC. Amino acids: CASTLRETQYF. Combining the CDR3 with reference TRBV7-2 and TRBJ2-5 gives the whole variable domain GAGVSQSPSNKVTEKGKDVELRCDPISGHTALYWYRQSLGQGLEFLIYFQGNSAPDKSGLPSDRFSAERTGGSVSTLTIQRTQQEDSAVYLCASTLRETQYFGPGTRLLVL.

A few counts support this clone. This chain joins TRBV18 and TRBJ1-1, with D perhaps TRBD1 (5 bases). Trimming took off 1 base at V and 4 bases at J, with 10 bases between the two ends. This CDR3 region has 14 residues. The germline V gene has CDR1 KGHSH and CDR2 LQKENI. CDR3 in amino acids: CASSPQSGITEAFF. CDR3 nucleotide sequence: TGTGCCAGCTCACCACAGTCAGGGATCACTGAAGCTTTCTTT.

This chain uses TRBV7-2 with TRBJ2-3, with D possibly matching TRBD1 (6 bases). This CDR3 spans 13 amino acids. CDR1 is SGHTA and CDR2 is FQGNSA in the germline V gene. Trimming left V 0 bases short and J 9 bases short, with 10 bases between. The CDR3 sequence is CASSLAAGTTQYF. The CDR3 nucleotides are TGTGCCAGCAGCTTAGCAGCTGGGACAACGCAGTATTTT.

V gene TRBV30 combines with J gene TRBJ1-1; 8 bases are shared with TRBD1. V trimming: 3 bases; J trimming: 4 bases; junction bases outside the gene matches: 4. The CDR3 is 13 residues long. Germline-derived CDR1 and CDR2 are GTSNPN and SVGIG (reference sequence). For the CDR3, the DNA is TGTGCCTGGAGAAGTCAGGGGGCCACTGAAGCTTTCTTT. As protein: CAWRSQGATEAFF.

This sequence joins TRBV10-1 and TRBJ2-1; D remains ambiguous. Germline values: CDR1 WNHNN, CDR2 SYGVQD (reference sequence). CDR3 length equals 15 residues. Trimming left V 0 bases short and J 4 bases short, with 10 bases between. CDR3 sequence reads: CASSESYGAYNEQFF. The CDR3 nucleotides read TGCGCCAGCAGTGAGTCGTACGGAGCATACAATGAGCAGTTCTTC.

The chain links TRBV24-1 to TRBJ2-3; 7 bases align to TRBD1. The germline V gene has CDR1 KGHDR and CDR2 SFDVKD. CDR3 length: 16 amino acids. The ends lost 2 bases at V and 1 base at J; junction bases unmatched: 5. CDR3 nucleotides: TGTGCCACCAGTGATTACAGGGGCGGAGGCACAGATACGCAGTATTTT. Its protein is CATSDYRGGGTDTQYF.

This clone has just one count. The V and J genes are TRBV27 and TRBJ2-7; 7 nucleotides match TRBD1. Germline assignment: CDR1 MNHEY and CDR2 SMNVEV (reference sequence). The junction had 0 bases not matched to a gene; V was cut back by 4 bases and J by 0 bases. The length of the CDR3 is 13 residues. CDR3 DNA: TGTGCCAGCAGTTACAGGGGCTCCTACGAGCAGTACTTC. Amino acid sequence: CASSYRGSYEQYF.

The chain couples TRBV14 to TRBJ1-6, with a tentative D call TRBD1 (5 bases). This CDR3 contains 19 residues. Looked up from germline, CDR1 is SGHDN and CDR2 is FVKESK. Deletions cut 4 bases from V and 0 bases from J, with 19 bases between. The CDR3 region has the DNA TGTGCCAGCAGCCGTCACGGGGGGGGACGATACTCCTATAATTCACCCCTCCACTTT. The encoded protein is CASSRHGGGRYSYNSPLHF.